The 9 T cell receptor beta chains below were found in one sample sequenced in a study of blood T cell repertoires in COVID-19. Profiling relied on immunoSEQ multiplex PCR, and the TCRdb table lists in-frame clones only, not all of them. Found here are fewer than 500,000 clones, around nine tenths of them singletons; the top ten hold 0.8% to 0.9%. The sequenced sample consisted of peripheral blood. Receptors originate from a man aged 18 to 35 with COVID-19, enrolled during active disease.

The genes are TRBV5-5 and TRBJ1-5; weak D call: TRBD1 (5 bases). From germline, CDR1 is SGHKS and CDR2 YYEKEE (reference sequence). The CDR3 runs 15 residues. V was cut by 3 bases and J by 3 bases, with 13 bases left in between. CDR3 sequence reads: CASSSGGVVNQPQHF. Written as DNA, the CDR3 is TGTGCCAGCAGCTCCGGGGGGGTCGTCAATCAGCCCCAGCATTTT.

Points on this clone: The identical CDR3 is also encoded by other nucleotide sequences in the sample. Written as DNA, the CDR3 is TGTGCCAGCAGTGAGAGATATGAGCAGTACTTC. Translating it yields CASSERYEQYF. This sequence joins TRBV2 and TRBJ2-7; D remains ambiguous. Germline V gene sequence: CDR1 SNHLY, CDR2 FYNNEI. The CDR3 sequence is 11 residues long. The V gene lost 3 bases and the J gene lost 7 bases, with 7 bases spanning the gap.

The CDR3 nucleotides read TGTGCCAGCAGCCAATACGAGAATCAGCCCCAGCATTTT. Protein sequence: CASSQYENQPQHF. This rearrangement joins TRBV3-1 (or the pseudogene TRBV3-2) to TRBJ1-5; no reliable D call. V was shortened by 2 bases and J by 4 bases, with 6 bases between the two germline ends. Germline assignment: CDR1 LGHDT and CDR2 YNNKEL (reference sequence). The CDR3 is 13 amino acids.

The gene calls are TRBV7-6 and TRBJ2-5, with TRBD2 identical over 8 bases. The CDR3 sequence is 15 residues long. CDR1 and CDR2 (germline): SGHVS, FNYEAQ. V gave up 1 base and J gave up 4 bases; unmatched junction bases: 5. The CDR3 nucleotides are TGTGCCAGCAGCTTAGTATTAGCGGGGACAGAGACCCAGTACTTC. This encodes CASSLVLAGTETQYF.

This clone was found once. The CDR3 sequence is CASFSPGSTGELFF. Written as DNA, the CDR3 is TGTGCCAGCTTTTCCCCGGGAAGTACCGGGGAGCTGTTTTTT. The rearrangement uses TRBV6-5 and TRBJ2-2; the D gene is possibly TRBD2 (5 bases). Germline V lookup: CDR1 MNHEY, CDR2 SVGAGI. The CDR3 runs to 14 residues. The V gene lost 8 bases and the J gene lost 5 bases, with 15 bases spanning the gap.

The table lists this clone with a few counts. This chain links TRBV2 with TRBJ2-1; D gene uncertain. The CDR3 contains 12 residues. With 5 bases removed from V and 9 bases from J, the gap between germline ends came to 11 bases. Germline values: CDR1 SNHLY, CDR2 FYNNEI. CDR3 DNA sequence: TGTGCCAGCAGTCCCGACTCGGGTGAGCAGTTCTTC. Protein sequence: CASSPDSGEQFF.

This chain connects TRBV25-1 to TRBJ2-7; TRBD1 might be the D (5 bases). This CDR3 contains 12 residues. The ends were cut back, 10 bases at V and 4 bases at J, with 14 bases in the middle. The germline CDR1 and CDR2 sequences are MGHDK and SYGVNS. The CDR3 spells CAIRDSIYEQYF. In nucleotides, the CDR3 is TGTGCCATCCGTGACAGTATATACGAGCAGTACTTC.

This chain connects TRBV4-1 to TRBJ1-5; D is perhaps TRBD1 (5 bases). This CDR3 region has 16 residues. With 0 bases removed from V and 0 bases from J, the gap between germline ends came to 9 bases. Germline CDR1 MGHRA, CDR2 YSYEKL. CDR3 protein: CASSQDGHYSNQPQHF. The CDR3 DNA reads TGCGCCAGCAGCCAAGATGGACACTATAGCAATCAGCCCCAGCATTTT.

This sequence joins TRBV6-4 and TRBJ1-6, with D perhaps matching TRBD1 (6 bases). Trimming cost V 5 bases and J 9 bases, with 14 bases left between them. This CDR3 spans 14 amino acids. CDR1 MRHNA and CDR2 SNTAGT come from the germline V gene. The CDR3 is CASSKDREGSPLHF. CDR3 bases: TGTGCCAGCAGTAAGGACAGAGAAGGTTCACCCCTCCACTTT.